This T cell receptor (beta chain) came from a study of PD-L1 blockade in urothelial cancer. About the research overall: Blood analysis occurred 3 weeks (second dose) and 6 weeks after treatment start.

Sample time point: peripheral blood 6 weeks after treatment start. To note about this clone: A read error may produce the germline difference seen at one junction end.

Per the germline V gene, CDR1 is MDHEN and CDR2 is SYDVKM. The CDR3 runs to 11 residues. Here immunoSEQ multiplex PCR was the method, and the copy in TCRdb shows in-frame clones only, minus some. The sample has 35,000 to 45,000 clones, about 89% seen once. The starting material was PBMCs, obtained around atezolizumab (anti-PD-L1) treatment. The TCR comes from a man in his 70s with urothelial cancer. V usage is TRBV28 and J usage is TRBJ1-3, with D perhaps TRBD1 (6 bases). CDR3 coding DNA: TGTGCCAGCAGTTTGCAGGGGACAACGGATTTT. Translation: CASSLQGTTDF.